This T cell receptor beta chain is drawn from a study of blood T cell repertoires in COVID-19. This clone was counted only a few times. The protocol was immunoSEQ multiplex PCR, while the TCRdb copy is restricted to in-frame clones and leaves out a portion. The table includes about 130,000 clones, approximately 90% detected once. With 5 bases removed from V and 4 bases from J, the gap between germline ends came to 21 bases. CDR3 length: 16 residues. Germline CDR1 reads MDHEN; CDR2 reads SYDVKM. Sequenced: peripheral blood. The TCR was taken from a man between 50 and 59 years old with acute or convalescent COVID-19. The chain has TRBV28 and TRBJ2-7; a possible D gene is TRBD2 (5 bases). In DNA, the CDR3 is TGTGCCAGCAGTCCTTTGCTGTTGGGGAGTGCATACGAGCAGTACTTC. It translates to CASSPLLLGSAYEQYF.